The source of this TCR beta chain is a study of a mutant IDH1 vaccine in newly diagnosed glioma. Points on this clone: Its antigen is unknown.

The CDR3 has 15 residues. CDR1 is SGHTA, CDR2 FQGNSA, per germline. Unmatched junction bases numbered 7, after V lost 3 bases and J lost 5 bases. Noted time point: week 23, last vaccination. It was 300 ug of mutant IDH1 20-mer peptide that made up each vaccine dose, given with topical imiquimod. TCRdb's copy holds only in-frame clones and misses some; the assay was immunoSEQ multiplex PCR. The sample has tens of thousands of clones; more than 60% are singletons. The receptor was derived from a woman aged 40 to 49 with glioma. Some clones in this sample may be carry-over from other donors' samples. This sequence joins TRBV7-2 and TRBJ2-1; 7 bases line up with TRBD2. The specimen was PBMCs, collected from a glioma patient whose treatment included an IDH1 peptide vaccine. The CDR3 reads CASSLGGSRDNEQFF. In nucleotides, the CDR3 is TGTGCCAGCAGCTTGGGCGGGAGCCGGGACAATGAGCAGTTCTTC.